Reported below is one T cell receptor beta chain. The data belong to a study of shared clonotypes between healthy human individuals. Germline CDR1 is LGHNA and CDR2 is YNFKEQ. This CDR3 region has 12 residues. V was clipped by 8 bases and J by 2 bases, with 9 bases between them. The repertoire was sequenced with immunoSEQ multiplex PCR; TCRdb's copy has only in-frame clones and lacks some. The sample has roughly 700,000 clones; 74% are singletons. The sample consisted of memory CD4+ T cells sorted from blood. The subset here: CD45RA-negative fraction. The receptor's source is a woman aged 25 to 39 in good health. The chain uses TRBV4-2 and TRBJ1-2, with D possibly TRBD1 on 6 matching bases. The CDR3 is CASGQTNYGYTF. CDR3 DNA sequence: TGTGCCAGCGGACAGACCAACTATGGCTACACCTTC.